Below, 32 T cell receptor beta chains from the same sample are listed, as sequenced in a study of monozygotic twins with inflammatory bowel disease. TCRdb reanalyzed the 5' RACE reads, giving one entry per CDR3 protein sequence and no DNA. Its clone listing holds approximately 420,000 distinct CDR3 sequences. The specimen sequenced was blood. These receptors originate from a human donor with ulcerative colitis or Crohn's disease, or a healthy co-twin of an affected twin (not recorded which).

The chain uses TRBV15 and TRBJ2-3; the D call of TRBD1 rests on TCRdb alone, since no DNA is present to check it. The CDR3 extends over 18 amino acids. Germline CDR1 reads LNHNV; CDR2 reads YYDKDF (reference sequence). The CDR3 sequence: CATSRDQRAGAYLDTQYF.

The chain carries TRBV13 and TRBJ2-7; TCRdb returns TRBD1, unconfirmable since there is no DNA. Germline values: CDR1 PRHDT, CDR2 FYEKMQ (reference sequence). The CDR3 is 16 residues long. The CDR3 sequence: CASSFLGERDPYEQYF.

V usage is TRBV7-9 and J usage is TRBJ2-3; TCRdb calls TRBD1, which cannot be checked without DNA. CDR3 length equals 15 residues. Germline V gene sequence: CDR1 SEHNR, CDR2 FQNEAQ (reference sequence). Here the CDR3 reads CASSPRAWGTDTQYF.

The chain has TRBV20-1 and TRBJ2-7; TCRdb lists TRBD1, though no DNA is available to test this call. From germline, CDR1 is DFQATT and CDR2 SNEGSKA (reference sequence). The CDR3 has 15 amino acids. CDR3: CSARPGQGIFYEQYF.

The chain is built from TRBV5-1 and TRBJ1-1; TCRdb names TRBD1, which stays unverified in the absence of DNA. The germline CDR1 and CDR2 sequences are SGHRS and YFSETQ. CDR3 length: 15 amino acids. CDR3 protein: CASSLAGGTSTEAFF.

The chain links TRBV20-1 to TRBJ1-1; TCRdb indicates TRBD1, and absent DNA this call remains unverified. CDR3 length: 14 amino acids. Germline CDR1 DFQATT, CDR2 SNEGSKA (reference sequence). CDR3 protein: CSARRQGLNTEAFF.

The chain links TRBV3-1 to TRBJ2-2; checking the TCRdb D call of TRBD1 is not possible without DNA. The CDR3 spans 16 residues. The germline V gene has CDR1 LGHDT and CDR2 YNNKEL (reference sequence). CDR3 loop: CASSPTPGAGSGELFF. Full variable domain (outside the CDR3, taken from reference TRBV3-1 and TRBJ2-2): DTAVSQTPKYLVTQMGNDKSIKCEQNLGHDTMYWYKQDSKKFLKIMFSYNNKELIINETVPNRFSPKSPDKAHLNLHINSLELGDSAVYFCASSPTPGAGSGELFFGEGSRLTVL.

CDR3 sequence: CSATGGTTIYEQYF. The chain couples TRBV20-1 to TRBJ2-7; as DNA is missing, the TRBD1 call by TCRdb cannot be tested. This CDR3 is built from 14 residues. The germline gives CDR1 DFQATT, CDR2 SNEGSKA (reference sequence).

The rearrangement joins TRBV6-5 to TRBJ1-6; the D call from TCRdb, TRBD1, cannot be confirmed without DNA. Germline assignment: CDR1 MNHEY and CDR2 SVGAGI. This CDR3 spans 19 amino acids. The CDR3 here is CASSYAGQGTGTYNSPLHF.

This chain joins TRBV3-1 and TRBJ2-7; there is no DNA to check the TCRdb D call of TRBD2. Germline-derived CDR1 and CDR2 are LGHDT and YNNKEL (reference sequence). CDR3 size: 15 residues. CDR3 sequence reads: CASSLIRASGHEQYF.

This sequence joins TRBV5-1 and TRBJ2-7; TCRdb proposes TRBD1, but this gene call is untestable without DNA. The length of the CDR3 is 17 residues. Per the germline V gene, CDR1 is SGHRS and CDR2 is YFSETQ. Here the CDR3 reads CASSPRPDRGRTDEQYF.

The V gene is TRBV20-1, the J gene TRBJ2-7; TCRdb lists TRBD2, though no DNA is available to test this call. This CDR3 has 14 amino acids. CDR1 and CDR2 (germline): DFQATT, SNEGSKA (reference sequence). CDR3 loop: CSASTRVNTYEQYF.

The gene calls are TRBV5-1 and TRBJ2-7; TCRdb returns TRBD2, unconfirmable since there is no DNA. CDR1 SGHRS and CDR2 YFSETQ come from the germline V gene. The CDR3 runs to 13 residues. The CDR3 sequence: CASSSGTFYEQYF.

V gene TRBV5-1 combines with J gene TRBJ1-2. There are 12 residues in the CDR3. Germline V gene data show CDR1 as SGHRS and CDR2 as YFSETQ. CDR3 residues: CASSSDSAFYTF.

This chain uses TRBV11-2 with TRBJ2-6; no DNA is available, so the TRBD1 call from TCRdb remains unchecked. The CDR3 sequence is 21 residues long. The germline gives CDR1 SGHAT, CDR2 FQNNGV. The CDR3 is CASSPRHAPGHRLSGANVLTF.

The chain recombines TRBV5-5 with TRBJ2-6; checking the TCRdb D call of TRBD2 is not possible without DNA. Germline CDR1 and CDR2: SGHKS and YYEKEE (reference sequence). This CDR3 is built from 15 residues. The CDR3 here is CASSFSDSGANVLTF.

V and J are TRBV10-1 and TRBJ1-6. The germline gives CDR1 WNHNN, CDR2 SYGVQD (reference sequence). This CDR3 has 13 residues. The CDR3 region is CASSGRLDSPLHF.

The J gene is TRBJ1-1, the V gene TRBV18. Germline V gene data show CDR1 as KGHSH and CDR2 as LQKENI. The CDR3 runs 15 residues. The CDR3 here is CASSPQSGVNTEAFF.

The V call is TRBV24-1, the J call TRBJ2-3; TCRdb's D gene call, TRBD1, goes unchecked for lack of DNA. The CDR3 is made up of 16 amino acids. Germline lookup yields CDR1 KGHDR and CDR2 SFDVKD. CDR3 loop: CATSDGTGRALDTQYF.

This rearrangement joins TRBV28 to TRBJ1-5. This CDR3 region has 13 residues. Germline V gives CDR1 MDHEN, CDR2 SYDVKM. The CDR3 loop is CASSSGRNQPQHF.

The chain's CDR3 is CASSSLTSGGVYNEQFF. The chain joins TRBV11-2 to TRBJ2-1; checking the TCRdb D call of TRBD2 is not possible without DNA. The CDR3 spans 17 residues. The germline V gene has CDR1 SGHAT and CDR2 FQNNGV. The variable domain in full, completed from reference TRBV11-2 and TRBJ2-1, reads EAGVAQSPRYKIIEKRQSVAFWCNPISGHATLYWYQQILGQGPKLLIQFQNNGVVDDSQLPKDRFSAERLKGVDSTLKIQPAKLEDSAVYLCASSSLTSGGVYNEQFFGPGTRLTVL.

The rearrangement uses TRBV28 and TRBJ1-1; absent DNA, TCRdb's TRBD1 call cannot be checked. In germline, CDR1 is MDHEN, CDR2 SYDVKM. The CDR3 has 15 residues. This CDR3 is CASSLGPGEGTEAFF.

The chain uses TRBV2 and TRBJ2-3; lacking DNA, the TRBD1 call made by TCRdb goes unchecked. CDR1 and CDR2 from the germline V gene are SNHLY and FYNNEI. The length of the CDR3 is 12 residues. The CDR3 sequence: CASGQSTDTQYF.

This chain links TRBV5-6 with TRBJ1-2; the D gene TCRdb calls, TRBD1, cannot be checked with no DNA. The CDR3 loop spans 14 amino acids. Germline CDR1 SGHDT, CDR2 YYEEEE. This chain's CDR3 is CASSFIQGGYGYTF.

The CDR3 region is CASSQDEWGSSYNEQFF. The chain recombines TRBV4-3 with TRBJ2-1. CDR3 length: 17 residues. Germline assignment: CDR1 LGHNA and CDR2 YSLEER.

The J gene is TRBJ1-2, the V gene TRBV27; TCRdb's D call of TRBD1 is untestable without DNA. This CDR3 spans 12 amino acids. Per the germline V gene, CDR1 is MNHEY and CDR2 is SMNVEV (reference sequence). The CDR3 loop is CASIKGLYGYTF.

The chain recombines TRBV5-1 with TRBJ2-3; TCRdb outputs TRBD1, but without DNA this stays unchecked. The CDR3 has 13 amino acids. Germline V CDR1 and CDR2: SGHRS, YFSETQ. The CDR3 loop reads CASSDGATDTQYF.

This chain joins TRBV9 and TRBJ1-2; TCRdb selects TRBD1, and the lack of DNA leaves this call unchecked. This CDR3 is 17 amino acids long. Germline lookup yields CDR1 SGDLS and CDR2 YYNGEE. CDR3 region: CASSVASDRGGRNGYTF.

The chain links TRBV5-4 to TRBJ2-1; as DNA is missing, the TRBD1 call by TCRdb cannot be tested. The CDR3 loop spans 16 amino acids. In germline, CDR1 is SGHNT, CDR2 YYREEE (reference sequence). The CDR3 sequence: CASSKPSGQGPPEQFF.

V and J are TRBV4-1 and TRBJ1-1; TCRdb gives TRBD1 as the D gene, but with no DNA this cannot be confirmed. Per germline, CDR1 MGHRA and CDR2 YSYEKL. This CDR3 is built from 15 residues. This CDR3 is CASSQFTGAGAEAFF.

The chain uses TRBV20-1 and TRBJ2-7. Germline V gene data show CDR1 as DFQATT and CDR2 as SNEGSKA (reference sequence). There are 12 residues in the CDR3. CDR3 sequence reads: CSAGVDSYEQYF.

The CDR3 reads CAISNRGRGEQYF. The chain recombines TRBV10-3 with TRBJ2-7; TCRdb outputs TRBD1, but without DNA this stays unchecked. The CDR3 sequence is 13 residues long. Germline-derived CDR1 and CDR2 are ENHRY and SYGVKD.